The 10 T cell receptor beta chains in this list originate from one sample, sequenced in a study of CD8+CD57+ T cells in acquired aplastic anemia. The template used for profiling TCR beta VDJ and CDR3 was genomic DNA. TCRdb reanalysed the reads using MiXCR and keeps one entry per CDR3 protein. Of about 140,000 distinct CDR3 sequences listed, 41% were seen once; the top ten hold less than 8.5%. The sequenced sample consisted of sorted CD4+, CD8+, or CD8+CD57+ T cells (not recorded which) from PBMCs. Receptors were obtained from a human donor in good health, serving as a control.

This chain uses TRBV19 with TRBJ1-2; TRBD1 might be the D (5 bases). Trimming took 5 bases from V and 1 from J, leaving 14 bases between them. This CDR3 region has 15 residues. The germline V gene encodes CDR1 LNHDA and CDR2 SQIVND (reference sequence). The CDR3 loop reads CASSPRDGINYGYTF. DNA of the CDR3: TGTGCCAGTAGTCCCCGGGACGGAATTAACTATGGCTACACCTTC.

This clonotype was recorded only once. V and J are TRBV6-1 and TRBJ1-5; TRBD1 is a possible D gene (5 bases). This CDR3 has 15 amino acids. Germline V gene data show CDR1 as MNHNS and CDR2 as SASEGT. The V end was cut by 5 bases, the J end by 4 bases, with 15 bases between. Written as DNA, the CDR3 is TGTGCCAGCAGTAAGACAGCCTCGCGAAATCAGCCCCAGCATTTT. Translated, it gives CASSKTASRNQPQHF.

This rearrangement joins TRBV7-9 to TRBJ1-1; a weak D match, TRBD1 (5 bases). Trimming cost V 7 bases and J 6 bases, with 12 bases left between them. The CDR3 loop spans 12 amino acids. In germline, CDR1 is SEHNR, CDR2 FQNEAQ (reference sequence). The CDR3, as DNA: TGTGCCAGCATTAGACAGAGGGCTGAAGCTTTCTTT. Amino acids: CASIRQRAEAFF.

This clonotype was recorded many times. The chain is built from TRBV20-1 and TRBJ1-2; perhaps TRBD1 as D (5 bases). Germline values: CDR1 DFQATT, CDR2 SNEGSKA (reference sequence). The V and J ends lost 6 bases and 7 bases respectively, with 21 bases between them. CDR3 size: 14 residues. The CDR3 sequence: CSAPKTAGGGGYTF. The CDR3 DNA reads TGCAGTGCCCCGAAGACCGCCGGGGGAGGTGGCTACACCTTC.

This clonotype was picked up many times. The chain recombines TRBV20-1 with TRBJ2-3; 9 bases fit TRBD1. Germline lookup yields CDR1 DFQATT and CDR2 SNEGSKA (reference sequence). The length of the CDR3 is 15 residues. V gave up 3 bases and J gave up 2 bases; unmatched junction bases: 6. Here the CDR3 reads CSASQGQGNTDTQYF. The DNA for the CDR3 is TGCAGTGCTAGCCAGGGACAGGGTAACACAGATACGCAGTATTTT.

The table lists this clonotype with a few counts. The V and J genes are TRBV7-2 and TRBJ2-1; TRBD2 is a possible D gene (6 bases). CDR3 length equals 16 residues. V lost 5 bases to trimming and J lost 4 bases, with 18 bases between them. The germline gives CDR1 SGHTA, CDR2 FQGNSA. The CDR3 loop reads CASSPGGTLLYNEQFF. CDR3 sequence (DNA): TGTGCCAGCAGCCCCGGCGGGACCCTCCTTTACAATGAGCAGTTCTTC.

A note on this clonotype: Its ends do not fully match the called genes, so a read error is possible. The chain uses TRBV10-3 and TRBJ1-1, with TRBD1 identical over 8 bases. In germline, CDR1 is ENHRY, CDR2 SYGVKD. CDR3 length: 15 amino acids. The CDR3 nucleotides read TGTGCCATCAAGGACAGGGCTTTTAAAGGGACTGAAGCCTTCTTT. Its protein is CAIKDRAFKGTEAFF.

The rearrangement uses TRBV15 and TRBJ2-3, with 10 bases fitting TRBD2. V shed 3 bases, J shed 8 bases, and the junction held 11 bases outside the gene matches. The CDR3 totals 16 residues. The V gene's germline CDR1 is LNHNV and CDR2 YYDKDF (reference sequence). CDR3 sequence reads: CATSRKSGRGGATQYF. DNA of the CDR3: TGTGCCACCAGCAGGAAAAGCGGGAGGGGTGGAGCTACGCAGTATTTT.

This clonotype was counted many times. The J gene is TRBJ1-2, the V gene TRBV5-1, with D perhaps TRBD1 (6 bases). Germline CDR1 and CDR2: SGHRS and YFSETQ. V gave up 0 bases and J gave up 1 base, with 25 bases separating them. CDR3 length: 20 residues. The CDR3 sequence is CASSLAGSGHLGGGNYGYTF. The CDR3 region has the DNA TGCGCCAGCAGCTTGGCCGGCTCTGGGCATCTTGGAGGGGGTAACTATGGCTACACCTTC.

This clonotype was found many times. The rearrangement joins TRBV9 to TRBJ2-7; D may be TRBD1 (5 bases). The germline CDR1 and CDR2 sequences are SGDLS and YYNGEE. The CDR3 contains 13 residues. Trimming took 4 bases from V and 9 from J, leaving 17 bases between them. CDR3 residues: CASSPVRARRQYF. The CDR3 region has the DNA TGTGCCAGCAGCCCAGTCAGGGCGCGTCGGCAGTACTTC.